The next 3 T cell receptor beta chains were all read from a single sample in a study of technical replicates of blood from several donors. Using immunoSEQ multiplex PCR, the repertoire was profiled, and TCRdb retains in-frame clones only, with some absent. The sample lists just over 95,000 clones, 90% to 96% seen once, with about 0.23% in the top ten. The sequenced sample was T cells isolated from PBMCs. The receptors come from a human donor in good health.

The DNA for the CDR3 is TGTGCCAGTAGTACGGCGGACAGGGACGAGCAGTACTTC. Translated: CASSTADRDEQYF. The chain couples TRBV19 to TRBJ2-7; 8 nucleotides align to TRBD1. Germline V CDR1 and CDR2: LNHDA, SQIVND (reference sequence). The length of the CDR3 is 13 residues. Trimming removed 4 bases from V and 5 bases from J; junction bases left unmatched: 4.

The DNA of the CDR3 is TGTGCCAGCAGTGTTGGGACTAAAGAGACCCAGTACTTC. This sequence encodes CASSVGTKETQYF. J is TRBJ2-5 and V is TRBV6-1; 7 bases align to TRBD2. The CDR3 has 13 residues. Losses at the gene ends were 4 bases for V and 3 bases for J; bases not matched to a gene: 2. Per the germline V gene, CDR1 is MNHNS and CDR2 is SASEGT.

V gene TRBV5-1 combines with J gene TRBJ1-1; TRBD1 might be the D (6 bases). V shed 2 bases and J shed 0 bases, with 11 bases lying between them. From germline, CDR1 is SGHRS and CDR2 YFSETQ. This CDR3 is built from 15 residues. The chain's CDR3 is CASSLETGMNTEAFF. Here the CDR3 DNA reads TGCGCCAGCAGCTTAGAAACAGGGATGAACACTGAAGCTTTCTTT.